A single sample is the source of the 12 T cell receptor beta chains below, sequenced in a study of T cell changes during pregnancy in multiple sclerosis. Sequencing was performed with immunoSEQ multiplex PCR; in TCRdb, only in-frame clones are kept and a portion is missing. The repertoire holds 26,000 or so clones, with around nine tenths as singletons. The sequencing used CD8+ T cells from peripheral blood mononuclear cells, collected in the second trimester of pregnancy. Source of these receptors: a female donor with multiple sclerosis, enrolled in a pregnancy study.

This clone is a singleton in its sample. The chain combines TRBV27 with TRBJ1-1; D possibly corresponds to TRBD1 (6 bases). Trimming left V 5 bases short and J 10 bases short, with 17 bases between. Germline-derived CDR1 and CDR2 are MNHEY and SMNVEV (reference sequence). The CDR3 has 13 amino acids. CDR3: CASSPGTDRLAFF. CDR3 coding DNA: TGTGCCAGCAGTCCGGGGACCGACAGGTTAGCTTTCTTT.

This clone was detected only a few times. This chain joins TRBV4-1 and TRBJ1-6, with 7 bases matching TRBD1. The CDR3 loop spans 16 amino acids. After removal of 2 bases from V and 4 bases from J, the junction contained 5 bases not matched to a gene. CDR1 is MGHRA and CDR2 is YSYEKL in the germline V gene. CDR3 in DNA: TGCGCCAGCAGCCAACATCCGGGACAGTATAATTCACCCCTCCACTTT. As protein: CASSQHPGQYNSPLHF.

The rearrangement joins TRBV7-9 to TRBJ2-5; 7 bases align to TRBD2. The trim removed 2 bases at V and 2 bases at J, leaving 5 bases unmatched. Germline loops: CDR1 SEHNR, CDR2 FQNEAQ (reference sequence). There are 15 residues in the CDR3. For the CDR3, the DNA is TGTGCCAGCAGCTTATTAGTGGGGGGGCAAGAGACCCAGTACTTC. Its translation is CASSLLVGGQETQYF.

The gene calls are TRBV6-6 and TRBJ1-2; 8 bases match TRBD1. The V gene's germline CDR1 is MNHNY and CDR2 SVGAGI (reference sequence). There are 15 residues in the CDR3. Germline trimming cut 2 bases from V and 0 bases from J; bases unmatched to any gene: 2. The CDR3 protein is CASSYIQGANYGYTF. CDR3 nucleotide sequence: TGTGCCAGCAGTTACATACAGGGGGCTAACTATGGCTACACCTTC.

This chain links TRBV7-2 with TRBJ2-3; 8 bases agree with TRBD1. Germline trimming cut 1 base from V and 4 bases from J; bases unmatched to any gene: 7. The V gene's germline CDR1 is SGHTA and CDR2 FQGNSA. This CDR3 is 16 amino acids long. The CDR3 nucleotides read TGTGCCAGCAGCTTAGTGGGGACAGGCAGGGCAGATACGCAGTATTTT. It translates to CASSLVGTGRADTQYF.

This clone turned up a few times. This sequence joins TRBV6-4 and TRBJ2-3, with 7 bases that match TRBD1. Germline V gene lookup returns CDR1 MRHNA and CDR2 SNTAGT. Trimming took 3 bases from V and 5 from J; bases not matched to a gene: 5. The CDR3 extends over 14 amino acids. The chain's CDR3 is CASSEGAGGDTQYF. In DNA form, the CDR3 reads TGTGCCAGCAGTGAGGGGGCAGGGGGAGATACGCAGTATTTT.

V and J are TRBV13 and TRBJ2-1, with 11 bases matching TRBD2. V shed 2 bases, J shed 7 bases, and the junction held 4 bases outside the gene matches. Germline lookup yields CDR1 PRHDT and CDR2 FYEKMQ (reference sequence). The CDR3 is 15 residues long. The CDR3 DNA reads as TGTGCCAGCAGCTTAATAGCGGGGGGGGAAAATGAGCAGTTCTTC. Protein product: CASSLIAGGENEQFF.

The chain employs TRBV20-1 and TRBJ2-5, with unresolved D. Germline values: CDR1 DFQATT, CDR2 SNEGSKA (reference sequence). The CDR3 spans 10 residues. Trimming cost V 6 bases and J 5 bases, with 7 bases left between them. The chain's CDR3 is CSAPFETQYF. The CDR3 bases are TGCAGTGCCCCGTTTGAGACCCAGTACTTC.

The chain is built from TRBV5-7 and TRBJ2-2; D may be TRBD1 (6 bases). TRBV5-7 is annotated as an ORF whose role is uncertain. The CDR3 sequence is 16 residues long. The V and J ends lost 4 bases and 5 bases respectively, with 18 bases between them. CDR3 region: CASSQMDSPETGELFF. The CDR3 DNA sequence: TGTGCCAGCAGCCAAATGGACAGCCCGGAAACCGGGGAGCTGTTTTTT.

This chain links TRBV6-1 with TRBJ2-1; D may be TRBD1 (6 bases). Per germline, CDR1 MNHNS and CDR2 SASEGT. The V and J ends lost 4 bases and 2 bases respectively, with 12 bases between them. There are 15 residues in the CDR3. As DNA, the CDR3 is TGTGCCAGCAGTGCTCCGGGACATGCCTACAATGAGCAGTTCTTC. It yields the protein CASSAPGHAYNEQFF.

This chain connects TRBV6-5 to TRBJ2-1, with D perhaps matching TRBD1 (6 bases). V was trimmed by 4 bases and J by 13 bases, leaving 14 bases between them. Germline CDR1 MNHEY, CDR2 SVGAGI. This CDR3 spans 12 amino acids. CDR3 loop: CASSSVPGQQFF. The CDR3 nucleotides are TGTGCCAGCAGTTCGGTTCCGGGACAACAGTTCTTC.

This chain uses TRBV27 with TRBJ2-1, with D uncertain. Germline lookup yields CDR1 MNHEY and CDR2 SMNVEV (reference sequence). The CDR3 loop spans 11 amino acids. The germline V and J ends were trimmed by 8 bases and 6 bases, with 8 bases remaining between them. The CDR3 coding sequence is TGTGCCAGCTGTACGGGCAATGAGCAGTTCTTC. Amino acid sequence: CASCTGNEQFF.